This record looks at one T cell receptor (beta chain) sequence and its context. Its matching antigen is unknown. The germline V gene encodes CDR1 SGHNT and CDR2 YYREEE (reference sequence). The trim removed 0 bases at V and 6 bases at J, leaving 7 bases unmatched. The CDR3 extends over 16 amino acids. The entry originates in a study of cytomegalovirus exposure and HLA in healthy donors. Healthy bone marrow donors formed the donor group. Use of 60 Vbeta and 13 Jbeta primers characterized the PCR. Sequencing was performed with immunoSEQ multiplex PCR; in TCRdb, only in-frame clones are kept and a portion is missing. Among roughly 150,000 clones, over 75% were seen once, and the ten largest hold around 1.3%. General observations from the study: A list of 150 to 200 TCR beta chains associated with cytomegalovirus was given.

Sequences were obtained from PBMCs. The genes are TRBV5-4 and TRBJ2-3, with 10 bases aligning to TRBD2. This receptor was taken from a man aged 45-65 years in good health and CMV-seropositive. CDR3 protein: CASSLALAGARDTQYF. CDR3 coding DNA: TGTGCCAGCAGCTTGGCCCTAGCGGGAGCGAGGGATACGCAGTATTTT.